This T cell receptor (beta chain) derives from a study of cytomegalovirus exposure and HLA in healthy donors. Study-wide results and caveats: HLA allele associations emerged for under 20,000 TCR beta sequences in a later analysis, at 0.05 false discovery rate. Analysis was carried out at a later point, and it linked a missense DCLRE1C variant to TCR beta V- and J-gene trimming. TCR beta sequences reportedly predicted the HLA-A and HLA-B alleles of most subjects accurately.

This clone showed up just once. As yet, its antigen is unknown. CDR1 is SGHDT and CDR2 is YYEEEE in the germline V gene. Trimming cost V 3 bases and J 4 bases, with 13 bases left between them. This CDR3 region has 14 residues. The PCR used 60 Vbeta and 13 Jbeta primers. Authors' analysis steps: A later analysis counted roughly 74 million unique TCR beta chains, some 11 million shared. Method: immunoSEQ multiplex PCR; TCRdb's copy keeps in-frame clones and lacks some. Clonal size and the V and J genes are those of that table, whereas D and trimming came from the DNA. This table has tens of thousands of clones, roughly 74% appearing once.

This receptor was identified in a man between 18 and 29 years old in good health and CMV-seropositive. The specimen sequenced was PBMCs. The V and J genes are TRBV5-6 and TRBJ1-2; TRBD1 might be the D (6 bases). CDR3 coding DNA: TGTGCCAGCAGCTCCCTGGACAGAGTCTATGGCTACACCTTC. Translation gives CASSSLDRVYGYTF.